This T cell receptor beta chain came from a study of OX40 agonist ivuxolimab in advanced cancers. Notes on the study in general: CD8+ T cells (on average) carried more expanded clones than CD4+ T cells.

Systemic immunosuppression or a history of autoimmune disease excluded patients. Remarks on this clone: Its antigen is not known.

The assay was immunoSEQ multiplex PCR, and TCRdb's table has in-frame clones only and misses some. The sample holds roughly 60,000 clones, 91% seen once. Material: CD4+ or CD8+ T cells sorted from blood, obtained in a trial of the OX40 agonist ivuxolimab. The TCR comes from an adult with an advanced solid tumor such as melanoma, head and neck, liver or kidney cancer.

The CDR3 loop reads CAWNPGLAGQETQYF. The CDR3 region has the DNA TGTGCCTGGAACCCAGGACTAGCGGGACAAGAGACCCAGTACTTC. The chain uses TRBV30 and TRBJ2-5; 12 nucleotides match TRBD2. The CDR3 covers 15 residues. Germline CDR1 GTSNPN, CDR2 SVGIG (reference sequence). Trimming removed 4 bases from V and 2 bases from J; junction bases left unmatched: 5.